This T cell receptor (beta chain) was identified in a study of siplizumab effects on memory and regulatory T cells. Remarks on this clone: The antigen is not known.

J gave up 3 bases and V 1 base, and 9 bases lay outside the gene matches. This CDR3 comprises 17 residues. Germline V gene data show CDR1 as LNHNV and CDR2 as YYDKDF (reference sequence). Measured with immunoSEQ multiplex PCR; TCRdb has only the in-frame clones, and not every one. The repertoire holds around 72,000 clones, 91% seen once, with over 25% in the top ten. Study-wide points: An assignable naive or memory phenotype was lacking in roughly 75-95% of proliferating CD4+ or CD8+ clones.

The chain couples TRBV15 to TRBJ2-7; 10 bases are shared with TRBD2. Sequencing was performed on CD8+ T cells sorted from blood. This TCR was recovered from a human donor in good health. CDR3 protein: CATSRVLAGESDYEQYF. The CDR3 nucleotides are TGTGCCACCAGCAGAGTTCTAGCGGGGGAGTCCGACTACGAGCAGTACTTC.